A selection of T cell receptor beta chains follows, all from one sample in a study of cytomegalovirus exposure and HLA in healthy donors. Profiling relied on immunoSEQ multiplex PCR, and the TCRdb table lists in-frame clones only, not all of them. This repertoire shows about 240,000 clones, 86% found once; its top ten account for 1% to 1.5%. Sequencing used PBMCs. The origin of the receptors is a woman in her twenties or thirties in good health and CMV-seropositive. Each CDR3 is given with its conserved first and last residue. Each record gives: J gene, V gene, D gene, clone size, CDR3 protein, CDR3 DNA. The D gene is left open where the match is weak. Size is omitted from some rows. Given values are once, few, many or a class for expanded clones.

J: TRBJ2-1; V: TRBV13; D: TRBD2; size: .; CDR3: CASSSLAGGRNEQFF; DNA: TGTGCCAGCAGCTCTCTAGCGGGAGGCCGGAATGAGCAGTTCTTC
J: TRBJ1-2; V: TRBV28; D: TRBD1; size: .; CDR3: CATTGTGAIGGYTF; DNA: TGTGCCACTACCGGGACAGGTGCAATCGGCGGCTACACCTTC
J: TRBJ1-5; V: TRBV28; D: .; size: .; CDR3: CASSLLKGLYSNQPQHF; DNA: TGTGCCAGCAGTTTATTAAAGGGGCTCTATAGCAATCAGCCCCAGCATTTT
J: TRBJ2-1; V: TRBV27; D: .; size: .; CDR3: CASSPLAPAYNEQFF; DNA: TGTGCCAGCAGTCCCCTCGCGCCCGCATACAATGAGCAGTTCTTC
J: TRBJ2-1; V: TRBV12-5; D: TRBD2; size: .; CDR3: CASGLAASSGRGDNEQFF; DNA: TGTGCTAGTGGTTTGGCCGCCTCTAGCGGGAGGGGGGACAATGAGCAGTTCTTC
J: TRBJ1-2; V: TRBV20-1; D: .; size: .; CDR3: CSARDNLGYTF; DNA: TGCAGTGCAAGGGACAACCTAGGCTACACCTTC
J: TRBJ1-1; V: TRBV29-1; D: .; size: .; CDR3: CSAQRDVEAFF; DNA: TGCAGCGCCCAACGGGATGTTGAAGCTTTCTTT
J: TRBJ2-1; V: TRBV29-1; D: TRBD1; size: .; CDR3: CSVDIMSGGNEQFF; DNA: TGCAGCGTTGACATCATGTCAGGGGGCAATGAGCAGTTCTTC
J: TRBJ1-1; V: TRBV29-1; D: .; size: .; CDR3: CSVDGRATATLGAFF; DNA: TGCAGCGTTGATGGGCGCGCGACAGCTACCCTAGGGGCTTTCTTT
J: TRBJ2-1; V: TRBV15; D: .; size: .; CDR3: CATSRDLSSYNEQFF; DNA: TGTGCCACCAGCAGAGATCTGAGCTCCTACAATGAGCAGTTCTTC
J: TRBJ1-2; V: TRBV4-1; D: TRBD1; size: .; CDR3: CASSPTTGTGASGYGYTF; DNA: TGCGCCAGCAGCCCTACAACCGGGACAGGGGCATCCGGCTATGGCTACACCTTC
J: TRBJ1-1; V: TRBV6-5; D: .; size: .; CDR3: CASSRGGDTEAFF; DNA: TGTGCCAGCAGTCGGGGTGGAGACACTGAAGCTTTCTTT
J: TRBJ2-5; V: TRBV29-1; D: .; size: .; CDR3: CSVGQETQYF; DNA: TGCAGCGTCGGTCAAGAGACCCAGTACTTC
J: TRBJ2-5; V: TRBV9; D: TRBD2; size: .; CDR3: CASSVVSGGETQYF; DNA: TGTGCCAGCAGCGTAGTGTCGGGGGGAGAGACCCAGTACTTC
J: TRBJ2-6; V: TRBV19; D: TRBD1; size: .; CDR3: CASSKQGWSGANVLTF; DNA: TGTGCCAGTAGTAAACAGGGGTGGTCTGGGGCCAACGTCCTGACTTTC
J: TRBJ2-7; V: TRBV5-6; D: TRBD1; size: .; CDR3: CASPETGTGAKEGYEQYF; DNA: TGTGCCAGCCCGGAGACCGGGACAGGGGCGAAGGAGGGCTACGAGCAGTACTTC
J: TRBJ2-3; V: TRBV30; D: .; size: .; CDR3: CAWKVRGTDTQYF; DNA: TGTGCCTGGAAAGTCAGGGGCACAGATACGCAGTATTTT
J: TRBJ2-7; V: TRBV4-1; D: .; size: .; CDR3: CASSQDLISIAEQYF; DNA: TGCGCCAGCAGCCAAGATCTGATTAGCATCGCCGAGCAGTACTTC
J: TRBJ2-7; V: TRBV5-1; D: TRBD2; size: .; CDR3: CASSKGLADYYEQYF; DNA: TGCGCCAGCAGCAAGGGACTAGCGGACTACTACGAGCAGTACTTC
J: TRBJ2-7; V: TRBV4-2; D: TRBD1; size: .; CDR3: CASSGTGGYEQYF; DNA: TGTGCCAGCAGCGGGACAGGGGGCTACGAGCAGTACTTC
J: TRBJ1-5; V: TRBV28; D: .; size: .; CDR3: CASTQSYSNQPQHF; DNA: TGTGCCAGCACCCAATCCTATAGCAATCAGCCCCAGCATTTT
J: TRBJ1-4; V: TRBV6-1; D: TRBD1; size: few; CDR3: CASSEGQGNEKLFF; DNA: TGTGCCAGCAGTGAAGGACAGGGAAATGAAAAACTGTTTTTT
J: TRBJ1-4; V: TRBV19; D: TRBD1; size: .; CDR3: CASSIGTGESEKLFF; DNA: TGTGCCAGTAGTATAGGCACAGGGGAAAGTGAAAAACTGTTTTTT
J: TRBJ2-7; V: TRBV4-1; D: TRBD2; size: .; CDR3: CASSQITSGSYEQYF; DNA: TGCGCCAGCAGCCAAATAACTAGCGGGAGCTACGAGCAGTACTTC
J: TRBJ1-5; V: TRBV28; D: .; size: .; CDR3: CASSFRSGGNSNQPQHF; DNA: TGTGCCAGCAGTTTTAGGTCGGGAGGTAATAGCAATCAGCCCCAGCATTTT
J: TRBJ2-1; V: TRBV28; D: TRBD2; size: .; CDR3: CASSYMGSGRAFEQFF; DNA: TGTGCCAGCAGTTATATGGGGAGCGGGAGGGCCTTTGAGCAGTTCTTC
J: TRBJ2-2; V: TRBV10-3; D: TRBD1; size: .; CDR3: CAIRTGTGGSGELFF; DNA: TGTGCCATCAGGACCGGGACAGGGGGTTCCGGGGAGCTGTTTTTT
J: TRBJ1-2; V: TRBV30; D: .; size: .; CDR3: CAWRRAAGASLNYGYTF; DNA: TGTGCCTGGAGGAGGGCTGCAGGGGCATCCTTGAACTATGGCTACACCTTC
J: TRBJ2-7; V: TRBV5-4; D: TRBD2; size: once; CDR3: CASSLKLAGIAYEQYF; DNA: TGTGCCAGCAGCTTGAAACTAGCGGGAATAGCCTACGAGCAGTACTTC
J: TRBJ1-5; V: TRBV6-1; D: TRBD1; size: .; CDR3: CASSDPGQGGQPQHF; DNA: TGTGCCAGCAGTGACCCGGGCCAAGGGGGCCAGCCCCAGCATTTT
J: TRBJ2-3; V: TRBV28; D: .; size: .; CDR3: CASSQRGSDTQYF; DNA: TGTGCCAGCAGTCAGCGCGGGTCAGATACGCAGTATTTT
J: TRBJ2-1; V: TRBV5-1; D: TRBD2; size: .; CDR3: CASSLGTGGRSGEQFF; DNA: TGCGCCAGCAGCTTGGGGACTGGCGGGAGGTCGGGTGAGCAGTTCTTC
J: TRBJ2-5; V: TRBV7-9; D: TRBD2; size: .; CDR3: CASSFGGSRETQYF; DNA: TGTGCCAGCAGCTTCGGCGGGAGCCGGGAGACCCAGTACTTC
J: TRBJ2-7; V: TRBV15; D: .; size: .; CDR3: CATSPQGYEQYF; DNA: TGTGCCACCAGCCCCCAGGGTTACGAGCAGTACTTC
J: TRBJ1-4; V: TRBV5-1; D: TRBD1; size: .; CDR3: CASGPGQVIATNEKLFF; DNA: TGCGCCAGCGGACCGGGACAGGTGATTGCAACTAATGAAAAACTGTTTTTT
J: TRBJ1-1; V: TRBV2; D: .; size: .; CDR3: CASSERENTEAFF; DNA: TGTGCCAGCAGTGAACGGGAGAACACTGAAGCTTTCTTT
J: TRBJ1-3; V: TRBV28; D: .; size: few; CDR3: CASRTQGSGNTIYF; DNA: TGTGCCAGCAGAACACAGGGCTCTGGAAACACCATATATTTT
J: TRBJ2-5; V: TRBV18; D: TRBD1; size: once; CDR3: CASSPGTEETQYF; DNA: TGTGCCAGCTCACCGGGGACAGAAGAGACCCAGTACTTC
J: TRBJ2-3; V: TRBV6-4; D: TRBD1; size: .; CDR3: CASSDGAGGTDTQYF; DNA: TGTGCCAGCAGTGACGGGGCAGGGGGAACAGATACGCAGTATTTT
J: TRBJ2-7; V: TRBV7-9; D: TRBD2; size: .; CDR3: CASSLDRTSFDEQYF; DNA: TGTGCCAGCAGCTTAGATCGGACTAGCTTTGACGAGCAGTACTTC
J: TRBJ1-2; V: TRBV14; D: .; size: .; CDR3: CASSQGTRYGYTF; DNA: TGTGCCAGCAGCCAAGGGACACGCTATGGCTACACCTTC